What follows are 20 T cell receptor beta chains derived from one specimen sequenced in a study of blood T cell repertoires in COVID-19. The table came from immunoSEQ multiplex PCR; TCRdb's copy has only in-frame clones and leaves some out. The table lists 370,000 or so clones, more than 65% of them singletons. Source material: peripheral blood. Receptor source: a human donor with acute or convalescent COVID-19. The donor label of this sample is uncertain.

The chain is built from TRBV2 and TRBJ1-2; TRBD1 matches 8 bases. The CDR3 length is 14 residues. J was trimmed by 6 bases and V by 2 bases; bases with no gene match: 5. CDR1 is SNHLY and CDR2 is FYNNEI in the germline V gene. As DNA, the CDR3 is TGTGCCAGCAGTGAAATCAGGGGGCGGAATGGCTACACCTTC. This translates into CASSEIRGRNGYTF.

In its sample, this clone was seen once. The chain carries TRBV9 and TRBJ1-2, with D hard to call. Trimming removed 3 bases at V and 1 base at J, with 10 bases between. Germline loops: CDR1 SGDLS, CDR2 YYNGEE. The CDR3 runs to 14 residues. The CDR3 reads CASSARLLNYGYTF. CDR3 DNA: TGTGCCAGCAGCGCCAGGCTTCTTAACTATGGCTACACCTTC.

The DNA for the CDR3 is TGTGCCAGCAGCTTGGTAGGGACAGGGGGTCTTTGGCCCCAGCATTTT. This gives the protein CASSLVGTGGLWPQHF. The V and J genes are TRBV5-5 and TRBJ1-5, with 11 bases matching TRBD1. The CDR3 spans 16 residues. V dropped 0 bases and J dropped 9; count of bases not matched to a gene: 8. Germline loops: CDR1 SGHKS, CDR2 YYEKEE (reference sequence).

This clone was seen a handful of times. The chain joins TRBV19 to TRBJ1-2; 7 positions match TRBD1. The V gene end was trimmed by 8 bases and the J gene end by 2 bases; junction bases not matched to a gene: 5. CDR1 and CDR2 from the germline V gene are LNHDA and SQIVND (reference sequence). CDR3 length equals 13 residues. The CDR3 reads CASQQGVNYGYTF. DNA of the CDR3: TGTGCCAGTCAGCAGGGGGTGAACTATGGCTACACCTTC.

This chain joins TRBV6-5 and TRBJ1-1; D remains unclear. CDR3 length: 14 residues. Germline values: CDR1 MNHEY, CDR2 SVGAGI. V lost 3 bases, J lost 5 bases, and 13 bases lay in between. This CDR3 is CASSYENGATEAFF. The CDR3 region has the DNA TGTGCCAGCAGTTATGAGAATGGAGCTACTGAAGCTTTCTTT.

This clone was recorded a few times. The chain recombines TRBV6-5 with TRBJ2-7; 9 nucleotides agree with TRBD2. Germline V gives CDR1 MNHEY, CDR2 SVGAGI. The CDR3 is 15 amino acids. The V segment lost 5 bases and the J segment 3 bases; nucleotides outside the gene matches: 8. The CDR3 sequence: CASSRGGGHNYEQYF. For the CDR3, the DNA is TGTGCCAGCAGTCGCGGGGGGGGGCATAACTACGAGCAGTACTTC.

This clone appeared once. The V and J genes are TRBV2 and TRBJ2-7; D is unclear. This CDR3 has 12 amino acids. Trimming shortened V by 4 bases and J by 5 bases, and 9 bases separated the two germline ends. CDR1 is SNHLY, CDR2 FYNNEI, per germline. The DNA of the CDR3 is TGTGCCAGCAGTGTGTTCGTCCACGAGCAGTACTTC. It translates to CASSVFVHEQYF.

The J gene is TRBJ1-1, the V gene TRBV19, with D tentatively TRBD1 (6 bases). CDR1 and CDR2 (germline): LNHDA, SQIVND (reference sequence). The CDR3 is made up of 13 amino acids. V was trimmed by 6 bases and J by 4 bases, leaving 12 bases between them. The CDR3 DNA reads TGTGCCAGTAGGCTAGGGGGAACCACTGAAGCTTTCTTT. It translates to CASRLGGTTEAFF. The whole variable domain, filled in from reference TRBV19 and TRBJ1-1, reads DGGITQSPKYLFRKEGQNVTLSCEQNLNHDAMYWYRQDPGQGLRLIYYSQIVNDFQKGDIAEGYSVSREKKESFPLTVTSAQKNPTAFYLCASRLGGTTEAFFGQGTRLTVV.

The sample holds one count of this clone. The chain joins TRBV3-1 (or the pseudogene TRBV3-2) to TRBJ2-3, with 13 bases identical to TRBD2. CDR1 LGHDT and CDR2 YNNKEL come from the germline V gene (reference sequence). This CDR3 comprises 18 residues. J was trimmed by 1 base and V by 1 base; bases with no gene match: 5. CDR3 in DNA: TGTGCCAGCAGCCAAGGGACTAGCGGGGGCCACCGCACAGATACGCAGTATTTT. Protein: CASSQGTSGGHRTDTQYF.

The V gene is TRBV20-1, the J gene TRBJ2-1; unclear D gene. V was shortened by 3 bases and J by 1 base, with 10 bases between the two germline ends. The CDR3 spans 14 residues. The germline V gene has CDR1 DFQATT and CDR2 SNEGSKA (reference sequence). The CDR3 DNA sequence: TGCAGTGCTAGTATGGCGGCTTCCTACAATGAGCAGTTCTTC. This translates into CSASMAASYNEQFF.

The chain combines TRBV6-2 or TRBV6-3 with TRBJ1-5; 9 nucleotides agree with TRBD1. Germline V gives CDR1 MNHEY, CDR2 SVGEGT. CDR3 length: 20 residues. V was pared by 5 bases and J by 1 base, with 18 bases of the junction left unmatched. CDR3 protein: CASSPPRGTGPWRSNQPQHF. The CDR3 bases are TGTGCCAGCAGTCCCCCCCGCGGGACAGGGCCATGGCGGAGCAATCAGCCCCAGCATTTT.

The chain employs TRBV18 and TRBJ2-5; 7 bases agree with TRBD1. There are 14 residues in the CDR3. The V gene end was trimmed by 3 bases and the J gene end by 5 bases; junction bases not matched to a gene: 6. CDR1 is KGHSH, CDR2 LQKENI, per germline. CDR3 bases: TGTGCCAGCTCACCGAGACAGGGAAGGGAGACCCAGTACTTC. It translates to CASSPRQGRETQYF.

The chain joins TRBV27 to TRBJ1-1; 8 bases map to TRBD1. The germline V gene has CDR1 MNHEY and CDR2 SMNVEV (reference sequence). The CDR3 is 14 amino acids. V was pared by 6 bases and J by 1 base, with 4 bases of the junction left unmatched. The CDR3 region is CASRRQGQNTEAFF. For the CDR3, the DNA is TGTGCCAGCAGACGACAGGGGCAGAACACTGAAGCTTTCTTT.

The V and J genes are TRBV30 and TRBJ2-1; 13 nucleotides agree with TRBD2. Germline CDR1 and CDR2: GTSNPN and SVGIG (reference sequence). J was trimmed by 0 bases and V by 7 bases; bases with no gene match: 9. This CDR3 has 17 residues. The CDR3 sequence: CALRTSGGLSSYNEQFF. The CDR3 coding sequence is TGTGCCTTAAGGACTAGCGGGGGACTAAGCTCCTACAATGAGCAGTTCTTC.

This clone was observed a single time. The chain employs TRBV7-8 and TRBJ2-2; a possible D gene is TRBD2 (5 bases). V lost 5 bases and J 8 bases, leaving 9 bases between the germline ends. The CDR3 contains 12 residues. Germline V gene lookup returns CDR1 SGHVS and CDR2 FQNEAQ. The CDR3 is CASSRGEGELFF. CDR3 nucleotide sequence: TGTGCCAGCAGCCGGGGAGAAGGGGAGCTGTTTTTT.

The rearrangement links TRBV29-1 to TRBJ1-4, with D possibly being TRBD1 (6 bases). V shed 6 bases and J shed 8 bases, with 10 bases lying between them. This CDR3 spans 11 amino acids. CDR1 is SQVTM, CDR2 ANQGSEA, per germline. CDR3 residues: CSVRGSEKLFF. The CDR3 DNA follows: TGCAGCGTAAGGGGGAGCGAAAAACTGTTTTTT.

V and J are TRBV6-6 and TRBJ1-1, with D unclear. The germline V gene has CDR1 MNHNY and CDR2 SVGAGI (reference sequence). This CDR3 spans 13 amino acids. Trimming took off 1 base at V and 3 bases at J, with 6 bases between the two ends. The CDR3 coding sequence is TGTGCCAGCAGTTACTATGAGGACACTGAAGCTTTCTTT. This translates into CASSYYEDTEAFF.

This clone was seen more than once but under ten times. The chain employs TRBV27 and TRBJ1-1; TRBD1 is a possible D gene (5 bases). There are 14 residues in the CDR3. From germline, CDR1 is MNHEY and CDR2 SMNVEV (reference sequence). V was shortened by 4 bases and J by 0 bases, with 9 bases between the two germline ends. DNA for the CDR3: TGTGCCAGCAGTTCCCACAGGCTGAACACTGAAGCTTTCTTT. Translating gives CASSSHRLNTEAFF.

The J gene is TRBJ2-1, the V gene TRBV5-6, with TRBD2 as a possible D gene (6 bases). In germline, CDR1 is SGHDT, CDR2 YYEEEE. This CDR3 contains 12 residues. V lost 7 bases and J lost 2, with 7 bases in between. CDR3 residues: CASGRPYNEQFF. The CDR3 DNA is TGTGCCAGCGGGAGGCCCTACAATGAGCAGTTCTTC.

The rearrangement joins TRBV19 to TRBJ1-5, with D maybe TRBD1 (6 bases). The ends were cut back, 3 bases at V and 0 bases at J, with 15 bases in the middle. Germline loops: CDR1 LNHDA, CDR2 SQIVND (reference sequence). The CDR3 consists of 17 residues. CDR3 nucleotides: TGTGCCAGTAGTATTAGTGAGGGGGTAAATAGCAATCAGCCCCAGCATTTT. It is translated as CASSISEGVNSNQPQHF.